This T cell receptor (beta chain) is from a study of vaccination and CD4 T cells after COVID-19. Study in general: Vaccinees got either two BNT162b2 doses or two mRNA-1273 doses.

About this clonotype: Its target is not known.

An Oncomine TCR Beta short-read assay was used to sequence the DNA from cultured CD4+ T cells. Genomic DNA was isolated from CD4+ T cells that had been cultured. MiXCR, run by TCRdb on the PCR reads, gives a single entry per CDR3 protein. The table lists several thousand distinct CDR3 sequences, approximately 35% of them singletons. Treatment noted: roughly ten-day PBMC culture with coronavirus spike peptide pools or control peptides (ViraFEST assay). According to the study, CD4+ T cells from the unexposed donor were gathered ahead of the COVID-19 pandemic (2011-2018). Per the germline V gene, CDR1 is SEHNR and CDR2 is FQNEAQ (reference sequence). Trimming pared 0 bases from V and 8 bases from J, leaving 13 bases between. The CDR3 spans 14 residues.

Sequenced: CD4+ T cells from blood, cultured in vitro. The chain uses TRBV7-9 and TRBJ1-1; D ambiguous. The receptor comes from a human donor in good health. The CDR3 sequence: CASSLAFTPAEAFF. CDR3 DNA sequence: TGTGCCAGCAGCTTAGCGTTCACCCCAGCGGAAGCTTTCTTT.